Listed here is a single T cell receptor (beta chain). This clonotype showed up just a few times. The specificity of this receptor is unknown. No base qualities exist here, and no much larger clone lies one base off it. Sequenced on an Illumina HiSeq 2500. Quantitative 5'-RACE with molecular barcodes was the method used to prepare the TCR beta libraries. Per the original workflow: To identify disease-linked TCR variants, a new computational method was used, one built on a probabilistic model of VDJ rearrangement. TCRdb itself trimmed the public reads at Q25 with fastp, ran MiXCR and retained productive beta chains. Rows are combined by CDR3 protein, so each entry shows the most common genes and DNA. TCRdb, not the original authors, processed these V and J calls. This sample comprises 700,000 to 850,000 distinct CDR3 sequences, around 11% of them detected only once. The ten largest clones capture roughly 0.51% of the sample.

V is clipped by 0 bases and J by 3 bases, and the sequence between their germline boundaries is 11 bases long. Spanning cysteine to phenylalanine, the CDR3 consists of 15 amino acids. Just CDR3 DNA is preserved here, 45 bases in frame from base 1. Per the germline V gene, LGHNA is the CDR1 and YSLEER is the CDR2. This record comes from a study of CD8 T cells in ankylosing spondylitis (dated by TCRdb to the late 2010s). Study-wide context: The study profiled T cell receptor beta repertoires in healthy donors and ankylosing spondylitis patients to find disease-linked TCR variants. Samples of peripheral blood were taken, and for ankylosing spondylitis patients, synovial fluid was collected as well. The full study cohort was made up of 25 ankylosing spondylitis patients and more than 90 healthy donors.

The research as a whole found: Some motif variants had previously been reported in the synovial fluid and blood of reactive arthritis patients, which suggests shared mechanisms of disease initiation. A TCR beta motif of eight highly homologous amino acid variants appeared characteristic of blood from ankylosing spondylitis patients. The disease-linked clones were reported to be significantly enriched in matched synovial fluid samples from ankylosing spondylitis patients. In peripheral blood, the disease-linked clones were found at relatively low frequencies and had a CD8+ phenotype.

The receptor chain draws on TRBV4-3 and TRBJ1-2, and the D gene may be TRBD1, 5 bases matching. Specimen: blood, either unsorted or a sorted T cell fraction (not recorded which). The source of this sequence is a male donor with ankylosing spondylitis. The sequenced DNA is TGCGCCAGCAGCCAAGATGGGTTGGGGGACTATGGCTACACCTTC. Its protein reads: CASSQDGLGDYGYTF.